The source of this T cell receptor beta chain is a study of shared clonotypes between healthy human individuals. Selected positively for CCR7 and CD45RO-negative, naive CD8 cells excluded terminally differentiated effector memory CD45RA+ cells. Study-wide findings and caveats: The study found about 5% of naive CD4 clonotypes shared across several donors.

V was trimmed by 2 bases and J by 4 bases, leaving 13 bases between them. This CDR3 comprises 15 residues. Germline CDR1 SGHDT, CDR2 YYEEEE. Concerning this clone: Its target is unknown.

Sequenced by immunoSEQ multiplex PCR; TCRdb stores in-frame clones only, minus some. The sample shows around 2.1 million clones, approximately 94% of them seen only once. The chain is built from TRBV5-6 and TRBJ1-5; D gene unclear. The receptor's source is a man aged 18-30 years in good health. Some clones in this sample may be carry-over from other donors' samples. Sequencing was carried out using naive CD8+ T cells from PBMCs. In DNA, the CDR3 is TGTGCCAGCAGCTTTGCCCGAGGAGGTAATCAGCCCCAGCATTTT. Translation: CASSFARGGNQPQHF.